These T cell receptor beta chains were read from a single sample in a study of blood T cell repertoires in COVID-19. Clones were read by immunoSEQ multiplex PCR, and TCRdb kept only the in-frame ones, dropping some. The sample consists of 50,000 or so clones, around 84% of them appearing once. The sequenced sample consisted of peripheral blood. Receptors were obtained from a man aged 45 to 65 with acute or convalescent COVID-19. The conserved cysteine and the conserved F or W are not part of the CDR3 here. D genes are given only for firm matches.

- | TRBV19 | 12 | ASSPRRVANEQF
TRBD1 | TRBV3-1/TRBV3-2 | 13 | ASSRGTGGNTEAF
- | TRBV9 | 12 | ASSDAGTYNEQF
- | TRBV5-8 | 14 | ASSYWVAGKNEKLF
TRBD2 | TRBV6-5 | 13 | ASSYSMASGYEQY
TRBD2 | TRBV2 | 12 | ASSRLAGGPEQF
- | TRBV7-9 | 13 | ASSPFRGPSYEQY
TRBD1 | TRBV5-6 | 11 | ASRLDRVYGYT
TRBD2 | TRBV5-6 | 12 | ASSPAGENYEQY
- | TRBV10-2 | 13 | ASSEAGRDGNGYT
- | TRBV10-1 | 11 | ASSSDFITEAF
- | TRBV5-5 | 12 | ASSFEYPGNTIY
- | TRBV5-6 | 11 | ASSPPRTYEQY
TRBD2 | TRBV19 | 15 | ASSTRVGGRATDTQY
TRBD1 | TRBV9 | 12 | ASRDRADTGELF
- | TRBV7-9 | 12 | ASSRRQDSEKLF
TRBD1 | TRBV18 | 12 | ASSPTGGGEKLF
- | TRBV7-6 | 14 | ASSLTPGSSGNTIY
TRBD1 | TRBV2 | 13 | ASTGTERTSYGYT
- | TRBV29-1 | 11 | SVIGVGNTEAF
- | TRBV9 | 13 | ASSVDQGWSDEQF
- | TRBV10-2 | 10 | ASREAFYEQY
- | TRBV5-1 | 9 | ASSTPREQF
- | TRBV6-5 | 11 | ASKVYSTDTQY
- | TRBV6-5 | 13 | ASSYSGESPDTQY
TRBD1 | TRBV6-5 | 12 | ASSYLTGGYGYT
- | TRBV4-1 | 12 | ASSPVSFSYEQY
- | TRBV2 | 12 | ASSVGGTWQPQH
- | TRBV4-2 | 10 | ASSPGTPFST
TRBD1 | TRBV5-1 | 10 | ASRGQTYEQY
TRBD2 | TRBV27 | 14 | ASSSLTASGSGEQY
- | TRBV15 | 11 | ATSRDTKYEAF
- | TRBV12-3/TRBV12-4 | 11 | ASSLDSREMRI
TRBD1 | TRBV7-6 | 13 | ASSLGQLQNTEAF